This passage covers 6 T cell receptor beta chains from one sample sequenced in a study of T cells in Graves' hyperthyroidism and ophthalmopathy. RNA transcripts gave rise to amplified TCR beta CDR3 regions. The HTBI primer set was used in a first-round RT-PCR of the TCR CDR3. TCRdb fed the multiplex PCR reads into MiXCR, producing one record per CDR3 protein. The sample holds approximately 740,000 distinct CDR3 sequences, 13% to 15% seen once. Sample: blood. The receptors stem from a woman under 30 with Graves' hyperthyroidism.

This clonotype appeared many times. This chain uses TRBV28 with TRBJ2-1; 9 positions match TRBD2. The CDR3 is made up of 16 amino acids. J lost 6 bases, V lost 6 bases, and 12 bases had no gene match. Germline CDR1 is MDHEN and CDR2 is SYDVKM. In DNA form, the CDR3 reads TGTGCCAGCAGACAACGAGCGGGAGGTGATGTCAATGAGCAGTTCTTC. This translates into CASRQRAGGDVNEQFF.

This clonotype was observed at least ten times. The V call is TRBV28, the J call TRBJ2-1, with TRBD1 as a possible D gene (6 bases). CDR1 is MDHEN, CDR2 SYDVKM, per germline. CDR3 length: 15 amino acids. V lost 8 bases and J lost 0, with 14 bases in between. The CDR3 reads CASLGHLSSYNEQFF. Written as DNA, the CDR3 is TGTGCCAGCTTGGGACACTTGAGCTCCTACAATGAGCAGTTCTTC. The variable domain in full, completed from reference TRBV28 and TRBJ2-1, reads DVKVTQSSRYLVKRTGEKVFLECVQDMDHENMFWYRQDPGLGLRLIYFSYDVKMKEKGDIPEGYSVSREKKERFSLILESASTNQTSMYLCASLGHLSSYNEQFFGPGTRLTVL.

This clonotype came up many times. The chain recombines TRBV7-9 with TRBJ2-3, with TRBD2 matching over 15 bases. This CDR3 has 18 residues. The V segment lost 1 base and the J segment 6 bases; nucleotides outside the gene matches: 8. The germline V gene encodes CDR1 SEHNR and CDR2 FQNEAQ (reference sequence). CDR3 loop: CASSLGSRTSGRADTQYF. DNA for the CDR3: TGTGCCAGCAGCTTAGGGTCCCGGACTAGCGGGAGGGCCGATACGCAGTATTTT.

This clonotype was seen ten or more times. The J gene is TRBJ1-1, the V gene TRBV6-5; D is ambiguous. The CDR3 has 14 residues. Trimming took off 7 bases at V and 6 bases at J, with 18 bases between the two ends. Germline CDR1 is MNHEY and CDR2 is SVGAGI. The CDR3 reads CASNPELGVSEAFF. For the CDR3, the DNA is TGTGCCAGCAACCCCGAGCTCGGGGTGTCTGAAGCTTTCTTT.

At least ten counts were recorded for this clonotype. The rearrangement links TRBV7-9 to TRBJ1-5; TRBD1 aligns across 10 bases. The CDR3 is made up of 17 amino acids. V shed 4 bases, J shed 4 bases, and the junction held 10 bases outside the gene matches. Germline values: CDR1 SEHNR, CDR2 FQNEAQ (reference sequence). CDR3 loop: CASSSSGTGVLNQPQHF. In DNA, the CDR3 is TGTGCCAGCAGCTCCTCCGGGACAGGGGTCCTTAATCAGCCCCAGCATTTT.

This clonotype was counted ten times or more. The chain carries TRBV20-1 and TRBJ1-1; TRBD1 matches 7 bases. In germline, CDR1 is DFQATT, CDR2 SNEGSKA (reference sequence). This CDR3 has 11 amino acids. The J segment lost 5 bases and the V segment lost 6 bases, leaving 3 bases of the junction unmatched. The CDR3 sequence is CSATGQTEAFF. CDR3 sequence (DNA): TGCAGTGCGACGGGACAGACTGAAGCTTTCTTT.